This T cell receptor (beta chain) was sequenced during a study of cytomegalovirus exposure and HLA in healthy donors. Study details: Early released data comprised about 85 million unique TCRs from HLA-typed donors. Study results and limitations: Reported results showed that the classifier diagnosed cytomegalovirus status with high specificity and sensitivity. It has been reported that TCR beta sequences accurately predicted the HLA-A and HLA-B alleles of most subjects.

Between the trimmed V and J ends, which lost 2 bases and 5 bases, there was a span of 15 bases. The length of the CDR3 is 15 residues. The germline gives CDR1 SGHVS, CDR2 FNYEAQ. This clone appeared once. The target antigen is unknown. Researchers ran the PCR with 60 Vbeta and 13 Jbeta primers. The protocol was immunoSEQ multiplex PCR, while the TCRdb copy is restricted to in-frame clones and leaves out a portion. This table has 150,000 to 200,000 clones, 75% appearing once. This chain uses TRBV7-6 with TRBJ2-5, with TRBD2 as a possible D gene (6 bases). This sequence originates from a man aged 18 to 30 in good health and CMV-seropositive. Source material: PBMCs. The CDR3 is CASSLSPTRRETQYF. In nucleotides, the CDR3 is TGTGCCAGCAGCTTATCCCCGACTAGACGGGAGACCCAGTACTTC.